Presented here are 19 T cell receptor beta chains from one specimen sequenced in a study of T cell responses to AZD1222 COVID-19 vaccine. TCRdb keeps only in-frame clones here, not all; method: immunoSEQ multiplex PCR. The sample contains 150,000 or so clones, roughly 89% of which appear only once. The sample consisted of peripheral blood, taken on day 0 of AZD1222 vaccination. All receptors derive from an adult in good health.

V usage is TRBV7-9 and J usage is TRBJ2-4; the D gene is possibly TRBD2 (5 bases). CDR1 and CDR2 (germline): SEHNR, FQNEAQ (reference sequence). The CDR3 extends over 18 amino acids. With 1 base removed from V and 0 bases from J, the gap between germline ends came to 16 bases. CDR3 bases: TGTGCCAGCAGCTTAGGACTAACGGGTCCCCAAGCCAAAAACATTCAGTACTTC. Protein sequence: CASSLGLTGPQAKNIQYF.

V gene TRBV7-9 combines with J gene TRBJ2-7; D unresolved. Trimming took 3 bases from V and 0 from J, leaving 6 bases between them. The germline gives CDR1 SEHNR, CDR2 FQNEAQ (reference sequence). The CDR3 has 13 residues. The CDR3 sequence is CASSFPASYEQYF. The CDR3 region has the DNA TGTGCCAGCAGCTTCCCGGCCTCCTACGAGCAGTACTTC. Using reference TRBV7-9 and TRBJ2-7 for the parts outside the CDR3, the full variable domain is DTGVSQNPRHKITKRGQNVTFRCDPISEHNRLYWYRQTLGQGPEFLTYFQNEAQLEKSRLLSDRFSAERPKGSFSTLEIQRTEQGDSAMYLCASSFPASYEQYFGPGTRLTVT.

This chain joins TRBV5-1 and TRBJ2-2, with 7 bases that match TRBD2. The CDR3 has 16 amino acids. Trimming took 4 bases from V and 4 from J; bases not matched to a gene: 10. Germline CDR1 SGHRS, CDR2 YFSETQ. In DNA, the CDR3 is TGCGCCAGCAGCCCCGGAGCGGGGAGGAGCACCGGGGAGCTGTTTTTT. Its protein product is CASSPGAGRSTGELFF.

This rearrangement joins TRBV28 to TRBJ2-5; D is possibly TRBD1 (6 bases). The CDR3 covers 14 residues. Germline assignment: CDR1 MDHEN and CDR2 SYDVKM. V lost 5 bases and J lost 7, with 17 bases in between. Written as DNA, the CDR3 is TGTGCCAGCAGTCCAGGGGTAGTTGGGAGGACCCAGTACTTC. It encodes CASSPGVVGRTQYF.

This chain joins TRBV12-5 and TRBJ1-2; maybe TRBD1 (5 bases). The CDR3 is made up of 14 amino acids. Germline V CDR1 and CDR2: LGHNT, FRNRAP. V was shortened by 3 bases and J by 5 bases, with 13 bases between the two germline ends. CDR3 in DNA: TGTGCTAGTGGTTTAATGGGGGGAGGATATGGCTACACCTTC. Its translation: CASGLMGGGYGYTF.

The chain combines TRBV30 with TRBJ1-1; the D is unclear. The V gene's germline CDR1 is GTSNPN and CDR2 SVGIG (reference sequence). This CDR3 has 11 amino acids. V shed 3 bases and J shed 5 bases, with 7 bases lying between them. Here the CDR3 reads CAWRRLTEAFF. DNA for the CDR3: TGTGCCTGGAGGAGGCTTACTGAAGCTTTCTTT. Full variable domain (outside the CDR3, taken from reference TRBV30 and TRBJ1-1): SQTIHQWPATLVQPVGSPLSLECTVEGTSNPNLYWYRQAAGRGLQLLFYSVGIGQISSEVPQNLSASRPQDRQFILSSKKLLLSDSGFYLCAWRRLTEAFFGQGTRLTVV.

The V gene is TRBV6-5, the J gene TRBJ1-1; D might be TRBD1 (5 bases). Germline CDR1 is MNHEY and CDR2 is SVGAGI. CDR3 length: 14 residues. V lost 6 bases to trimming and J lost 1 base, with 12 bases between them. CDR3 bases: TGTGCCAGCAGAATGGGACCTACGAACACTGAAGCTTTCTTT. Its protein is CASRMGPTNTEAFF.

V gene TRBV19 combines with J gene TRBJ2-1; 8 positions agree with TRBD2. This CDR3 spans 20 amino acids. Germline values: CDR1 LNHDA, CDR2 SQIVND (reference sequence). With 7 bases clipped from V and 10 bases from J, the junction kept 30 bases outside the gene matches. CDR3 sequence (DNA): TGTGCCAGTAACCCTGGCGGACCCGGCGGGGGGCGTACAGGTCTTAGGGAGCAGTTCTTC. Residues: CASNPGGPGGGRTGLREQFF.

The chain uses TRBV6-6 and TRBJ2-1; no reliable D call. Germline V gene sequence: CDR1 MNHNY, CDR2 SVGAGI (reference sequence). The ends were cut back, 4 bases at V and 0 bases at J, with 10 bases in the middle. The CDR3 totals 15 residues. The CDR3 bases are TGTGCCAGCAGTTCCCCCGGATTCTCCTACAATGAGCAGTTCTTC. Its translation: CASSSPGFSYNEQFF.

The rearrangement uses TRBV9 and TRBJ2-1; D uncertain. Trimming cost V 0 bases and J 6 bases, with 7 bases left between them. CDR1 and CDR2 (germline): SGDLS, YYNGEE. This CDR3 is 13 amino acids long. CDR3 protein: CASSVGVSNEQFF. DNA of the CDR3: TGTGCCAGCAGCGTAGGGGTCTCCAATGAGCAGTTCTTC.

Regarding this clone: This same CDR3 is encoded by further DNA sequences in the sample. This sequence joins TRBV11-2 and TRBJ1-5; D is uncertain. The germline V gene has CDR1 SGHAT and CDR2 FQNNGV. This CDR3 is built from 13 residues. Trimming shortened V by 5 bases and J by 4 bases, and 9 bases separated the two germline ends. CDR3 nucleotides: TGTGCCAGCAGCCCGGGAACAAATCAGCCCCAGCATTTT. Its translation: CASSPGTNQPQHF. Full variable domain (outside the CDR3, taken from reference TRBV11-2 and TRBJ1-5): EAGVAQSPRYKIIEKRQSVAFWCNPISGHATLYWYQQILGQGPKLLIQFQNNGVVDDSQLPKDRFSAERLKGVDSTLKIQPAKLEDSAVYLCASSPGTNQPQHFGDGTRLSIL.

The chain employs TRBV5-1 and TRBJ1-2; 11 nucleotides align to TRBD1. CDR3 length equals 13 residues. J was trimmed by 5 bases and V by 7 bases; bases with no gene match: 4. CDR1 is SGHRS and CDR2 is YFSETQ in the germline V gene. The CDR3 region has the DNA TGCGCCAGCGGACAGGGGGCGCGGTATGGCTACACCTTC. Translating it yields CASGQGARYGYTF. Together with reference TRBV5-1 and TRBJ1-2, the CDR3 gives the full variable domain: KAGVTQTPRYLIKTRGQQVTLSCSPISGHRSVSWYQQTPGQGLQFLFEYFSETQRNKGNFPGRFSGRQFSNSRSEMNVSTLELGDSALYLCASGQGARYGYTFGSGTRLTVV.

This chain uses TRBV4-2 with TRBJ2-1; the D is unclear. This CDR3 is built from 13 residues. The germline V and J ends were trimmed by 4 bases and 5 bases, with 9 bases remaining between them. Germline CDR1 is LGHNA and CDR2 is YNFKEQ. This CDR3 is CASSRDTHNEQFF. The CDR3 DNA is TGTGCCAGCAGCCGAGACACACACAATGAGCAGTTCTTC.

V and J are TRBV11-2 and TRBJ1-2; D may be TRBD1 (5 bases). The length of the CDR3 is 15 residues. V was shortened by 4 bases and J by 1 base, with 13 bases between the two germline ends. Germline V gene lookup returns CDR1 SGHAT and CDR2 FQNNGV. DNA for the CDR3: TGTGCCAGCAGCTCCCTCGGGGCAAGTAACTATGGCTACACCTTC. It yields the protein CASSSLGASNYGYTF.

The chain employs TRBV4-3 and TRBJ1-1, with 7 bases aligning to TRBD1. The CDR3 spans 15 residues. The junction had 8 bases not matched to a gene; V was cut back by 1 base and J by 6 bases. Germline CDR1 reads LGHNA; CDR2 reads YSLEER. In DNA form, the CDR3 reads TGCGCCAGCAGCCAAGCTCGACAGGGTTCGGCTGAAGCTTTCTTT. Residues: CASSQARQGSAEAFF.

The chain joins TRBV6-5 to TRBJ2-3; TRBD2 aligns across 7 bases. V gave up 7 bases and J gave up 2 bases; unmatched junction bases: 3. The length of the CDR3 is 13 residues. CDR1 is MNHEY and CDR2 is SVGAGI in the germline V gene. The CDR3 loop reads CASKRENTDTQYF. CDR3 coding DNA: TGTGCCAGCAAGCGGGAAAACACAGATACGCAGTATTTT.

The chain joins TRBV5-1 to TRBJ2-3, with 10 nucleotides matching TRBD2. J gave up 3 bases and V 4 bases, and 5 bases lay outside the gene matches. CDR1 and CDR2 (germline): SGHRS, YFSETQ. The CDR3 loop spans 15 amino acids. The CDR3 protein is CASSTGLATTDTQYF. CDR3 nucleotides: TGCGCCAGCAGCACGGGACTAGCGACGACAGATACGCAGTATTTT.

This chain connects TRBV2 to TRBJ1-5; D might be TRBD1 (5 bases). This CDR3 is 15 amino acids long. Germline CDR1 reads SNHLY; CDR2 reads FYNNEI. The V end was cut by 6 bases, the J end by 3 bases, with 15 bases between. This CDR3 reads CASSDDRSNNQPQHF. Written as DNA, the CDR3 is TGTGCCAGCAGCGACGACAGATCCAACAATCAGCCCCAGCATTTT.

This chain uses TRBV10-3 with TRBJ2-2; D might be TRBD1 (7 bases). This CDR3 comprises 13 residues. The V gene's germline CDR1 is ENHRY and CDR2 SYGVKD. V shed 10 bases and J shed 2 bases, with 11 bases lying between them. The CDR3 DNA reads TGTGCCAGCGGGACAGTCAACACCGGGGAGCTGTTTTTT. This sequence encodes CASGTVNTGELFF.